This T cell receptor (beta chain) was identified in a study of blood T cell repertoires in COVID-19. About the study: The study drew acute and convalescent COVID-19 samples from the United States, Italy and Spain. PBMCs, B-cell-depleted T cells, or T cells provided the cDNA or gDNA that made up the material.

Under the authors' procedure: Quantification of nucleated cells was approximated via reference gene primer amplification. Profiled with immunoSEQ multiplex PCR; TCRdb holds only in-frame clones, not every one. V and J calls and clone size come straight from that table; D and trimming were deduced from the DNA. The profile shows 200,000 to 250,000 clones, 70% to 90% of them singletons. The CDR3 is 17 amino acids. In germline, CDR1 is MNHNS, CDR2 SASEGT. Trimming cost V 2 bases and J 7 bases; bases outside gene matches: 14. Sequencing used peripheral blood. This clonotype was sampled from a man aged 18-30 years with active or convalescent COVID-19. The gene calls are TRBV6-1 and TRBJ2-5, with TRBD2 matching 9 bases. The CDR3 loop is CASSELGTSHITGTQYF. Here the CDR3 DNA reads TGTGCCAGCAGTGAACTGGGGACTAGCCATATAACTGGGACCCAGTACTTC.